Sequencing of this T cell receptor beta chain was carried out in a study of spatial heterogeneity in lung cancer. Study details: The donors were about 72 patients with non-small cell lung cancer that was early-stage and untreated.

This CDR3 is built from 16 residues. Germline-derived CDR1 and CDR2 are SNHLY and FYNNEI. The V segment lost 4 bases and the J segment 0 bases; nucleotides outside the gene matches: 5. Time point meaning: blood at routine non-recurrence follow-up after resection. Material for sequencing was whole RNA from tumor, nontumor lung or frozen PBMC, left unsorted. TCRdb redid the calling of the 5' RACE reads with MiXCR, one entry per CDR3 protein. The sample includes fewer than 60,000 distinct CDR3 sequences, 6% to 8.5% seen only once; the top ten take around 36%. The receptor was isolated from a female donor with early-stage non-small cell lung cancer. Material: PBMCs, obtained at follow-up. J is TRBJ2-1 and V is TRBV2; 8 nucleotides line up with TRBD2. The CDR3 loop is CASSAWRGDSYNEQFF. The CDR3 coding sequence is TGTGCCAGCAGTGCTTGGCGGGGGGACTCCTACAATGAGCAGTTCTTC.